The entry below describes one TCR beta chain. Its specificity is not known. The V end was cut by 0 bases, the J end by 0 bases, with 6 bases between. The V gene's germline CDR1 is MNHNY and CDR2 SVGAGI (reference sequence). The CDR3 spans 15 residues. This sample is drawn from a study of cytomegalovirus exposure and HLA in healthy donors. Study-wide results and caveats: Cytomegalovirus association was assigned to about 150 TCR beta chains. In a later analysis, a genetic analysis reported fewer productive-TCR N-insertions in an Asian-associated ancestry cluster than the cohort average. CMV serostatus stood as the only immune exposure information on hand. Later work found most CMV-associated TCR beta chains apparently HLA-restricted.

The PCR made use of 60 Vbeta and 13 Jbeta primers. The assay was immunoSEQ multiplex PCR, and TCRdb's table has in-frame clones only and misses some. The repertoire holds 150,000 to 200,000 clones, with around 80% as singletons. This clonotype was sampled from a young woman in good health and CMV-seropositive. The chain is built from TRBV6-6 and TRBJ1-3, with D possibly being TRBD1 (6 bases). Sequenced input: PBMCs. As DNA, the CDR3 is TGTGCCAGCAGTTACTCGACAGGCTCTGGAAACACCATATATTTT. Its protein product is CASSYSTGSGNTIYF.